The clone carrying this T cell receptor beta chain was counted a single time. In the study's own analysis: It was from reference gene primer amplification that nucleated cell counts were estimated. The table came from immunoSEQ multiplex PCR; TCRdb's copy has only in-frame clones and leaves some out. V and J calls and clone size follow that table, whereas D and trimming were derived from the DNA. The data hold 40,000 to 60,000 clones, with 80% to 95% observed a single time. The data were taken from a study of blood T cell repertoires in COVID-19. Study-wide background: T cells, B-cell-depleted T cells, or PBMCs provided the cDNA or gDNA that served as material.

This CDR3 has 14 residues. Germline V gene sequence: CDR1 LGHNA, CDR2 YSLEER. The V end lost 5 bases, the J end lost 7 bases, and 12 bases lay between the germline ends. Followed longitudinally, the Seattle patients had been enrolled during active infection. Material for sequencing was peripheral blood. This receptor was taken from a man aged 60-69 years with COVID-19, enrolled during active disease. V gene TRBV4-3 combines with J gene TRBJ1-6; perhaps TRBD1 as D (5 bases). CDR3 amino acids: CASSREQGNSPLHF. CDR3 DNA: TGCGCCAGCAGCAGAGAGCAGGGAAATTCACCCCTCCACTTT.